A selection of T cell receptor beta chains follows, all from one sample in a study of blood T cell repertoires in COVID-19. Only in-frame clones appear in the TCRdb table, and some are missing; sequencing was by immunoSEQ multiplex PCR. The sample has around 92,000 clones, about 82% seen once. The sample comprised peripheral blood. These receptors originate from a woman aged 60 to 75 in a cohort sampled during active or convalescent COVID-19. Each CDR3 is given with its conserved first and last residue. The order of the fields is CDR3 length, D gene, J gene, V gene, CDR3 protein. The D gene is left open where the match is weak.

>14|.|TRBJ2-3|TRBV10-3
CAIRSGTPTDTQYF
>13|TRBD2|TRBJ2-3|TRBV19
CASRGGGTDTQYF
>14|.|TRBJ2-5|TRBV5-1
CASSLGALQETQYF
>11|.|TRBJ1-5|TRBV6-5
CASGAPGPQHF
>14|.|TRBJ1-5|TRBV18
CASSSTRGDQPQHF
>14|.|TRBJ2-5|TRBV27
CAPPRRGHQETQYF
>16|.|TRBJ2-2|TRBV5-1
CASSLAGLANTGELFF
>14|.|TRBJ1-1|TRBV28
CASSLLSMNTEAFF
>14|.|TRBJ1-3|TRBV18
CASSPRRAGNTIYF
>13|.|TRBJ1-4|TRBV10-1
CASSGSLNEKLFF
>14|.|TRBJ2-7|TRBV5-1
CASSLDQGSYEQYF
>15|.|TRBJ2-2|TRBV5-1
CASQTPGQNTGELFF
>13|.|TRBJ1-1|TRBV30
CAWSVQSNTEAFF
>12|TRBD1|TRBJ1-1|TRBV19
CASSAQGSRAFF
>15|TRBD1|TRBJ2-3|TRBV13
CASSLEGGGSDTQYF
>17|.|TRBJ1-5|TRBV7-6
CASSLGPPTGNNQPQHF
>17|TRBD2|TRBJ2-1|TRBV4-1
CASSRQISGGAYNEQFF
>13|TRBD2|TRBJ2-7|TRBV6-5
CASILAGQYEQYF
>16|TRBD1|TRBJ1-2|TRBV28
CASSSNLDRAQRGYTF
>14|TRBD2|TRBJ2-1|TRBV7-3
CASAGLAGYNEQFF
>13|.|TRBJ1-2|TRBV5-1
CASSLETGDGYTF
>15|.|TRBJ1-2|TRBV6-5
CASSQPGRGNYGYTF
>14|.|TRBJ1-1|TRBV5-1
CASSASGMNTEAFF
>14|TRBD2|TRBJ2-7|TRBV10-1
CASSGGAGIREQYF
>17|TRBD1|TRBJ1-5|TRBV4-2
CASSQEGQGALGQPQHF
>14|TRBD1|TRBJ1-1|TRBV28
CASSLGTGGTEAFF
>13|.|TRBJ2-5|TRBV7-3
CASSLRSRETQYF
>12|TRBD1|TRBJ2-7|TRBV6-6
CASGTGEDEQYF
>13|.|TRBJ1-1|TRBV3-1/TRBV3-2
CASTPQGGWEAFF
>13|.|TRBJ2-7|TRBV6-5
CASSPGLYYEQYF
>14|TRBD2|TRBJ2-1|TRBV2
CAGTGTSSGNEQFF
>13|.|TRBJ2-7|TRBV18
CASSPDSSYEQYF
>14|TRBD1|TRBJ1-1|TRBV10-3
CATLNEGAGTEAFF
>14|.|TRBJ1-6|TRBV27
CASSLGQRNSPLHF
>16|TRBD2|TRBJ2-3|TRBV4-2
CASSQGLASSTDTQYF
>15|TRBD1|TRBJ1-3|TRBV7-6
CASSLSGQGANTIYF
>12|.|TRBJ1-5|TRBV6-6
CASSYRSQPQHF
>15|.|TRBJ2-3|TRBV5-1
CASSMDGSSRDTQYF
>15|TRBD2|TRBJ2-7|TRBV5-4
CASSPTSGRFGEQYF
>17|.|TRBJ2-2|TRBV19
CATSPILGGARTGELFF
>12|.|TRBJ1-2|TRBV29-1
CSAGAVGYGYTF
>15|TRBD1|TRBJ2-7|TRBV15
CATSGIRDRAYEQYF
>15|TRBD1|TRBJ1-3|TRBV7-8
CASSLRTGSGNTIYF
>15|TRBD1|TRBJ1-5|TRBV2
CASSFMGTVNQPQHF
>15|.|TRBJ1-4|TRBV7-8
CASSPHRTAGEKLFF
>15|TRBD1|TRBJ2-5|TRBV5-1
CASSLGTGGAETQYF
>13|.|TRBJ1-2|TRBV6-5
CASSWGGSYGYTF
>15|.|TRBJ1-1|TRBV25-1
CASSEWGRGNTEAFF
>14|TRBD2|TRBJ2-7|TRBV29-1
CSVEVTGGSYEQYF
>17|TRBD2|TRBJ2-5|TRBV18
CASSAFPPGLGQETQYF